Sequencing of this T cell receptor beta chain was carried out in a study of OX40 agonist ivuxolimab in advanced cancers. Study-level background: An agonistic anti-OX40 (CD134) antibody, ivuxolimab, was used to treat the patients.

TCRdb keeps only in-frame clones here, not all; method: immunoSEQ multiplex PCR. The profile shows approximately 35,000 clones, 80% to 90% of them singletons. General study points: There was clonal expansion of CD4+ and CD8+ blood T cells by week 6 at 0.1 to 3.0 mg/kg. Expanded clones belonging to CD8+ T cells outnumbered, on average, those of CD4+.

The V end lost 6 bases, the J end lost 0 bases, and 18 bases lay between the germline ends. This CDR3 is 18 amino acids long. Germline assignment: CDR1 MDHEN and CDR2 SYDVKM. On this clone: No antigen is known for it.

The sample was CD4+ or CD8+ T cells sorted from blood, taken in a trial of the OX40 agonist ivuxolimab. The V and J genes are TRBV28 and TRBJ1-6; D perhaps matches TRBD1 (6 bases). The source is an adult with an advanced solid tumor such as melanoma, head and neck, liver or kidney cancer. CDR3 nucleotide sequence: TGTGCCAGCAGCCCATCTACAGGGCTGGGCTCCTATAATTCACCCCTCCACTTT. As protein: CASSPSTGLGSYNSPLHF.